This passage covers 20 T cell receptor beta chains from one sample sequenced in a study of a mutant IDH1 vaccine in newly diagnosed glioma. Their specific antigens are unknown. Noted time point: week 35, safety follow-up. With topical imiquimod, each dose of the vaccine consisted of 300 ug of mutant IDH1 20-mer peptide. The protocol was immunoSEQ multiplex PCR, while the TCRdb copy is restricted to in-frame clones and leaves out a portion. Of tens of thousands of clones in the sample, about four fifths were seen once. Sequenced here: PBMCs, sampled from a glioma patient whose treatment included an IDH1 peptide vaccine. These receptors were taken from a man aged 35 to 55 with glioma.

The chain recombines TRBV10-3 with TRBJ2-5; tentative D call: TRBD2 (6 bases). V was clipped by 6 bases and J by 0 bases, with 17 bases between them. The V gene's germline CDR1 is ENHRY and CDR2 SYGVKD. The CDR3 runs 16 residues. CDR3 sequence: CAIRGGQGRNQETQYF. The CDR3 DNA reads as TGTGCCATCAGGGGGGGTCAGGGCCGAAACCAAGAGACCCAGTACTTC.

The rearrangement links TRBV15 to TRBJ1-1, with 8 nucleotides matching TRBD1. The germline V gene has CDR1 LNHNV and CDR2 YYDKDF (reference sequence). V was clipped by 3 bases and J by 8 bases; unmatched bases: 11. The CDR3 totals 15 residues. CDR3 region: CATSRARTGWEEAFF. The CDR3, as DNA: TGTGCCACCAGCAGGGCCCGGACAGGGTGGGAGGAAGCTTTCTTT.

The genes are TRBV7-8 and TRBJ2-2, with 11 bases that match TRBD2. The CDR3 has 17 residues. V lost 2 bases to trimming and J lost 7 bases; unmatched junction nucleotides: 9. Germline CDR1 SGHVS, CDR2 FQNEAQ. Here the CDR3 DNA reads TGTGCCAGCAGCTTACCTGGTAGCGGGAGGGCCGACGGGGAGCTGTTTTTT. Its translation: CASSLPGSGRADGELFF.

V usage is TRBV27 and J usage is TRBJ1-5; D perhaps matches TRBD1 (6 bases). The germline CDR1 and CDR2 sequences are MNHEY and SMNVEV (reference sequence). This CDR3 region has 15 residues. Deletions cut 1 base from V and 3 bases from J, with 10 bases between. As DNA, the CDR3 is TGTGCCAGCAGTTTATGGGGGGCTGTCAATCAGCCCCAGCATTTT. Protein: CASSLWGAVNQPQHF.

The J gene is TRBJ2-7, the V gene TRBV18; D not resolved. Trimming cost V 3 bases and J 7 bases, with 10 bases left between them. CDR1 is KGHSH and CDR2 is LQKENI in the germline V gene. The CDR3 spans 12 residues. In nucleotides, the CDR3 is TGTGCCAGCTCACCCGGCAGTCTGGAGCAGTACTTC. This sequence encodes CASSPGSLEQYF.

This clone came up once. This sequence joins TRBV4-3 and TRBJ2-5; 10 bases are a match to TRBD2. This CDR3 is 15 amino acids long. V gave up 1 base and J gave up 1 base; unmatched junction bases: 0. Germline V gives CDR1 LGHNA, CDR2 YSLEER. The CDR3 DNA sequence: TGCGCCAGCAGCCAAGGACTAGCGGGCCAAGAGACCCAGTACTTC. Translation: CASSQGLAGQETQYF.

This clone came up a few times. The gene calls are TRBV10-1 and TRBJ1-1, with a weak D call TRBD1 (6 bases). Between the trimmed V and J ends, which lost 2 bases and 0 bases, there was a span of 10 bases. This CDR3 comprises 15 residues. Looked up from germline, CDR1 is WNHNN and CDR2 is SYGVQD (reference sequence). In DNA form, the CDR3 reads TGCGCCAGCAGTGAGAACAGGGCGGTGAACACTGAAGCTTTCTTT. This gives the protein CASSENRAVNTEAFF.

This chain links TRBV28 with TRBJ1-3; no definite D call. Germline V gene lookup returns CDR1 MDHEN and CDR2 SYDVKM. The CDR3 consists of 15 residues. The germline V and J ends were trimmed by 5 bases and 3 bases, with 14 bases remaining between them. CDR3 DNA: TGTGCCAGCAGTCCCTATCGGATCCATGGAAACACCATATATTTT. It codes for CASSPYRIHGNTIYF. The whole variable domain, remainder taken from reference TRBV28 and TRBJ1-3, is DVKVTQSSRYLVKRTGEKVFLECVQDMDHENMFWYRQDPGLGLRLIYFSYDVKMKEKGDIPEGYSVSREKKERFSLILESASTNQTSMYLCASSPYRIHGNTIYFGEGSWLTVV.

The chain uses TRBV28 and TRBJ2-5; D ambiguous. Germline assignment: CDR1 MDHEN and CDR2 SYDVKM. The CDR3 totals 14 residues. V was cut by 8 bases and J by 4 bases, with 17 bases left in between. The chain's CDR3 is CASHTHKGRETQYF. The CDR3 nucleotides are TGTGCCAGCCATACCCATAAAGGGCGAGAGACCCAGTACTTC.

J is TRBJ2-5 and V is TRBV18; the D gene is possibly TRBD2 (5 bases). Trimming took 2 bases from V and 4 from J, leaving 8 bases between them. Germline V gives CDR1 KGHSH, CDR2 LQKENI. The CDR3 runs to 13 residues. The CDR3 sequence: CASSPGRVETQYF. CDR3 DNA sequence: TGTGCCAGCTCACCAGGGCGGGTAGAGACCCAGTACTTC. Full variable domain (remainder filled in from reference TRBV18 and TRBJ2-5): NAGVMQNPRHLVRRRGQEARLRCSPMKGHSHVYWYRQLPEEGLKFMVYLQKENIIDESGMPKERFSAEFPKEGPSILRIQQVVRGDSAAYFCASSPGRVETQYFGPGTRLLVL.

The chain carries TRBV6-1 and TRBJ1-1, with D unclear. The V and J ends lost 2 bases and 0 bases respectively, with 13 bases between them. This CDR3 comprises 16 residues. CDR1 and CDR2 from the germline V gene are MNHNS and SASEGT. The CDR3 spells CASSEYGPDLNTEAFF. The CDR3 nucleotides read TGTGCCAGCAGTGAATACGGTCCAGACTTGAACACTGAAGCTTTCTTT.

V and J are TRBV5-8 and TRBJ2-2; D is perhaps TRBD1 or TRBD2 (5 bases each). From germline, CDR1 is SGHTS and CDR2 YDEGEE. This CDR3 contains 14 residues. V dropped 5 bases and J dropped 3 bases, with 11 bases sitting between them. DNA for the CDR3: TGTGCCAGCAGTTACGGGACCTACACCGGGGAGCTGTTTTTT. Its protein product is CASSYGTYTGELFF.

CDR3 DNA: TGCGCCAGCCCATATTGGGAGTCGTGCTATGGCTACACCTTC. Translated, it gives CASPYWESCYGYTF. The chain combines TRBV23-1 with TRBJ1-2; D not resolved. TRBV23-1 qualifies as an ORF whose function is uncertain. The V gene lost 8 bases and the J gene lost 4 bases, with 17 bases spanning the gap. This CDR3 contains 14 residues.

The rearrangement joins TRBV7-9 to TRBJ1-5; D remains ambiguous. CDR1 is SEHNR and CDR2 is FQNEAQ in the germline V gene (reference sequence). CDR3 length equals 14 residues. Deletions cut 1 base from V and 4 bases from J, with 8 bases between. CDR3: CASSLEGWNQPQHF. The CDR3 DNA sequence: TGTGCCAGCAGCTTAGAGGGCTGGAATCAGCCCCAGCATTTT.

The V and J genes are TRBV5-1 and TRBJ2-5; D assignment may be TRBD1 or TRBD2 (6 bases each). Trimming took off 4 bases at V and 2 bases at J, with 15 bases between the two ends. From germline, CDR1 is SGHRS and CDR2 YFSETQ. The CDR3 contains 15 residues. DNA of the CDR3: TGCGCCAGCAGCCCCGGAGGGGGAAAACAAGAGACCCAGTACTTC. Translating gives CASSPGGGKQETQYF. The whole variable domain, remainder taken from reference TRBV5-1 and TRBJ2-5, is KAGVTQTPRYLIKTRGQQVTLSCSPISGHRSVSWYQQTPGQGLQFLFEYFSETQRNKGNFPGRFSGRQFSNSRSEMNVSTLELGDSALYLCASSPGGGKQETQYFGPGTRLLVL.

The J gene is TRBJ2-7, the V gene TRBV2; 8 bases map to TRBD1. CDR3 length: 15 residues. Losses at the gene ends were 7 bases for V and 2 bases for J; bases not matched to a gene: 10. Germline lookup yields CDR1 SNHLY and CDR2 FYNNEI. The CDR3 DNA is TGTGCCAGCAACCTGGGACAGGTAATCCCCTACGAGCAGTACTTC. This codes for CASNLGQVIPYEQYF.

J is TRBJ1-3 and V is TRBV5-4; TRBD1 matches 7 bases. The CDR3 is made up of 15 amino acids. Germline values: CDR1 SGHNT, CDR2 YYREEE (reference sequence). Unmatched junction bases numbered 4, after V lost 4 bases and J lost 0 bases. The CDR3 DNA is TGTGCCAGCAGCCGGGACAGCTACTCTGGAAACACCATATATTTT. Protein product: CASSRDSYSGNTIYF. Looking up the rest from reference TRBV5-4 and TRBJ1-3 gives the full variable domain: ETGVTQSPTHLIKTRGQQVTLRCSSQSGHNTVSWYQQALGQGPQFIFQYYREEENGRGNFPPRFSGLQFPNYSSELNVNALELDDSALYLCASSRDSYSGNTIYFGEGSWLTVV.

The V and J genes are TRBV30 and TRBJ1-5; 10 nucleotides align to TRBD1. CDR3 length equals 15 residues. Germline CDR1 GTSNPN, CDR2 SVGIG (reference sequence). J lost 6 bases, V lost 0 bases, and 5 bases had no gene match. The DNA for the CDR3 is TGTGCCTGGAGTGTGGGGGACAGGGGATTTCAGCCCCAGCATTTT. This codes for CAWSVGDRGFQPQHF.

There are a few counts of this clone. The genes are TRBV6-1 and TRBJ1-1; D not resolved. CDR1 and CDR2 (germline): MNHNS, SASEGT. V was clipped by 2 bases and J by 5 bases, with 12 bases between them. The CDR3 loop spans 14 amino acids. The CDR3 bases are TGTGCCAGCAGTGAACATGAGGCTAGAACTGAAGCTTTCTTT. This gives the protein CASSEHEARTEAFF.

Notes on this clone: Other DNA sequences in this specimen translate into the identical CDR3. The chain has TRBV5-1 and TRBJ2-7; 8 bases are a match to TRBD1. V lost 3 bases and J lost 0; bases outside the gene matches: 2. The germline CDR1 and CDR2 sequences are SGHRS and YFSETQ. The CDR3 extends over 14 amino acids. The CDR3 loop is CASSSGTGSYEQYF. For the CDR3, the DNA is TGCGCCAGCAGCTCCGGGACAGGCTCCTACGAGCAGTACTTC.